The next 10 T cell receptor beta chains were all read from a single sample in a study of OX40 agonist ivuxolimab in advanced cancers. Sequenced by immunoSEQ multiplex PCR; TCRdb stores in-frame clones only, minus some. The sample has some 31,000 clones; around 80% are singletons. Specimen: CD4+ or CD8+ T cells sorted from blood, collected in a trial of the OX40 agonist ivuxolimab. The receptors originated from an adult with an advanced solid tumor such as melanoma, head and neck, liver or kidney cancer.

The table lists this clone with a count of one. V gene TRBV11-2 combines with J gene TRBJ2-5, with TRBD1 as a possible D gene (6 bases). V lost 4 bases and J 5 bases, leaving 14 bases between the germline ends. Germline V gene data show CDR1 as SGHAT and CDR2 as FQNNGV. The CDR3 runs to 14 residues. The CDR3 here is CASSSPTGRETQYF. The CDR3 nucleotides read TGTGCCAGCAGCTCCCCAACAGGGCGGGAGACCCAGTACTTC. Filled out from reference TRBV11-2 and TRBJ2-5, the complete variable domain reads EAGVAQSPRYKIIEKRQSVAFWCNPISGHATLYWYQQILGQGPKLLIQFQNNGVVDDSQLPKDRFSAERLKGVDSTLKIQPAKLEDSAVYLCASSSPTGRETQYFGPGTRLLVL.

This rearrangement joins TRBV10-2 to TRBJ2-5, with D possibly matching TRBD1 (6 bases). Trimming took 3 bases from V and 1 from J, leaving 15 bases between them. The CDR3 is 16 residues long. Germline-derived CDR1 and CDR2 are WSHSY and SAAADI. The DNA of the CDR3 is TGCGCCAGCAGTGACCCATGGACAGCCACCCAAGAGACCCAGTACTTC. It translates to CASSDPWTATQETQYF.

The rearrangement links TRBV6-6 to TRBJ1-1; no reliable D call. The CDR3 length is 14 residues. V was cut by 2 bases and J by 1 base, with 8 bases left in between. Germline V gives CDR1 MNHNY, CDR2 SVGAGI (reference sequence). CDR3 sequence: CASSYRRENTEAFF. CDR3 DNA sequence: TGTGCCAGCAGTTACCGGAGGGAGAACACTGAAGCTTTCTTT.

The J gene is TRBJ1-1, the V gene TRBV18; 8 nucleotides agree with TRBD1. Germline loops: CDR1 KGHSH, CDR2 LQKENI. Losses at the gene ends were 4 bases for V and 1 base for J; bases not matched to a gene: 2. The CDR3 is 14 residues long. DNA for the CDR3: TGTGCCAGCTCACAGCAGGGGGCGAACACTGAAGCTTTCTTT. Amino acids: CASSQQGANTEAFF.

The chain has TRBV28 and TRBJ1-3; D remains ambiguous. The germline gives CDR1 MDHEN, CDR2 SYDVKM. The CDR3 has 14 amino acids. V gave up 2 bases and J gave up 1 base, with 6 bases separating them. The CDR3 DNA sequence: TGTGCCAGCAGTTTAGGTACATCTGGAAACACCATATATTTT. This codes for CASSLGTSGNTIYF.

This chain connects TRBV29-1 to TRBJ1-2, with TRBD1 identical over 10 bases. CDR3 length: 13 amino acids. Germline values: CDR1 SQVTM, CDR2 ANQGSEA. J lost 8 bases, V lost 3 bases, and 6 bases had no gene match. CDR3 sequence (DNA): TGCAGCGTTGATCGACAGGGGGCGATCGGCTACACCTTC. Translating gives CSVDRQGAIGYTF.

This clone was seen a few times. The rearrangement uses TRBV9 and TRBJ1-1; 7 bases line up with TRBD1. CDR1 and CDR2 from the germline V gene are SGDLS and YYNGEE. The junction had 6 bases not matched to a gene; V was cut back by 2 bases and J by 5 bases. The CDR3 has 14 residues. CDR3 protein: CASSVRQGGTEAFF. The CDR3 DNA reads TGTGCCAGCAGCGTCAGACAGGGCGGAACTGAAGCTTTCTTT.

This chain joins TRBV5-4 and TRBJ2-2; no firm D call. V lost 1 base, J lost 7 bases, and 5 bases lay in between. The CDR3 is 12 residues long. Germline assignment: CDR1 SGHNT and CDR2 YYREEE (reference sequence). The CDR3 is CASSLSIGELFF. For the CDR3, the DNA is TGTGCCAGCAGCTTGAGTATCGGGGAGCTGTTTTTT.

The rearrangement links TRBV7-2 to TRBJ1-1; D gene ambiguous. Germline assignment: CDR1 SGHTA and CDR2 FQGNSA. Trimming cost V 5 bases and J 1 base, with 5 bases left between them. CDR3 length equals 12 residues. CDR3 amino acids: CASSLTNTEAFF. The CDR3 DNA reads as TGTGCCAGCAGCCTAACGAACACTGAAGCTTTCTTT.

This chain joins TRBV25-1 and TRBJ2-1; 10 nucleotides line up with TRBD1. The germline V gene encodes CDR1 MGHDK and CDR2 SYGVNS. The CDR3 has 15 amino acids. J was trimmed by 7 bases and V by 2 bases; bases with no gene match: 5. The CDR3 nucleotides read TGTGCCAGCAGTGAAATTGGGACAGGGGTAAATGAGCAGTTCTTC. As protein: CASSEIGTGVNEQFF.